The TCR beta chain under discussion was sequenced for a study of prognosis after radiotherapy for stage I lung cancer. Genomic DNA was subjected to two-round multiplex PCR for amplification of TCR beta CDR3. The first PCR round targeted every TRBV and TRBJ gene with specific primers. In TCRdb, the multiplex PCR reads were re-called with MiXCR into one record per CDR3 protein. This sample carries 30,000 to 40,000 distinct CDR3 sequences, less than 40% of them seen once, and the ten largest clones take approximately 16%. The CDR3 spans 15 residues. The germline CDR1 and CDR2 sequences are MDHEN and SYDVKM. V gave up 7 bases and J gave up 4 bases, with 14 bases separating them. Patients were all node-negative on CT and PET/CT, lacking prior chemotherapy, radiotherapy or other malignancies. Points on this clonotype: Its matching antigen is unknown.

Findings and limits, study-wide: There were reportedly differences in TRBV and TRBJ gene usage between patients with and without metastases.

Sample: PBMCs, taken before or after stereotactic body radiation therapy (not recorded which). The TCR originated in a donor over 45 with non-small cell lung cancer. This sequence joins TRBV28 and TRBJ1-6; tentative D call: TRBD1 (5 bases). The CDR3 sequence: CASTPRQGYNSPLHF. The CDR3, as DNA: TGTGCCAGCACCCCCCGGCAGGGATATAATTCACCCCTCCACTTT.